This entry describes one T cell receptor (beta chain). Its antigen is not identified. The CDR3 covers 16 residues. The germline CDR1 and CDR2 sequences are DFQATT and SNEGSKA (reference sequence). The germline V and J ends were trimmed by 3 bases and 2 bases, with 17 bases remaining between them. The data are from a study of metastatic and nonmetastatic thyroid tumors. Across the whole study: Malignant and benign thyroid patients had repertoires compared in peripheral blood and tumor or nodule tissue. General study findings and limits: Malignant tumors reportedly showed significantly higher TCR beta diversity than benign nodules in both blood and tumor.

In the study's own analysis: A papillary thyroid cancer distant-metastasis classifier was built from CDR3 differences across clinicopathological groups. MiXCR re-clonotyped the PCR reads for TCRdb. The V and J calls here are based on TCRdb, not the publication. The sample includes over 5,500 clones, roughly 27% seen only once; the top ten take around 17%. Thyroid surgery was performed in patients who had received no treatment beforehand. The clonotype comes from a male donor with papillary thyroid cancer or a benign thyroid nodule (not recorded which). Some clones in this sample may be carry-over from other donors' samples. Sequencing was performed on adjacent normal tissue. The chain is built from TRBV20-1 and TRBJ2-1; D possibly corresponds to TRBD2 (6 bases). The CDR3 is CSASTAGLTTYNEQFF. CDR3 nucleotide sequence: TGCAGTGCTAGTACCGCGGGACTCACCACCTACAATGAGCAGTTCTTC.